The text below deals with one TCR beta chain. The antigen this receptor binds is unknown. Base quality data are lacking; no much larger clone is found one base away. Based on the germline V gene, the CDR1 and CDR2 sequences are MDHEN and SYDVKM. The trim is 8 bases for V and 10 bases for J, with a gap of 18 bases between the germline ends. From cysteine to phenylalanine, the CDR3 is 14 amino acids long. The kept DNA is CDR3 alone, 42 bases in frame from the first base. Genomic DNA was isolated from the sorted cells so that the TCRbeta CDR3 region could be sequenced. The immunoSEQ Assay was used to sequence the TCRbeta CDR3 regions. TCRdb's version of the immuneACCESS table is confined to in-frame rearrangements and falls short of the full clone set. An unresolved V gene accounts for under half of the shortfall where checked; the remainder is of unknown origin. The sample table shows some 74,000 clones, and around 85% are seen once. The ten top clones hold roughly 3.4% of the sample.

The sample is drawn from a study of OX40 agonist ivuxolimab in advanced cancers. Study-level background: Ivuxolimab, which targeted the costimulatory receptor OX40 (CD134), was an agonistic, fully human IgG2 monoclonal antibody. Intravenous ivuxolimab was administered to patients every 2 weeks at six dose levels: 0.01, 0.1, 0.3, 1.5, 3 and 10 mg/kg. Peripheral TCRbeta sequencing aimed to test whether ivuxolimab altered TCR sequence diversity and caused clonal T-cell expansion. Prior anti-PD-1, anti-PD-L1 or anti-CTLA-4 therapy was permitted, and checkpoint inhibitors had been received by about two fifths of dose-escalation patients. Partial responses occurred in three dose-escalation patients: two with cutaneous melanoma and one with hepatocellular carcinoma. Among the roughly 52 dose-escalation patients, around 19 had hepatocellular carcinoma, about 15 melanoma, 9 renal cell carcinoma and 9 head and neck cancer. A male proportion of approximately 83% and a mean age of 60 years, ranging from about 20 to 85, were recorded for the dose-escalation cohort. The paper describes the monotherapy dose-escalation part (N = 52 patients) of the phase I trial of ivuxolimab.

Overall results and qualifications from the work: In partial responders in the 0.1-3.0 mg/kg groups, normalized peripheral clonal expansion was found to be among the lowest, especially among CD8+ T cells. Which antigens the clonally expanded peripheral T cells were specific for was not determined. Low levels of normalized T-cell clonal expansion were also seen in some nonresponding patients. After ivuxolimab, expanded clones were on average more numerous among CD8+ T cells than among CD4+ T cells. At doses from 0.1 to 3.0 mg/kg, clonal expansion was seen in both CD4+ and CD8+ blood T cells between baseline and week 6.

Patients with autoimmune disease history or receiving systemic immunosuppression were excluded from the trial. Peripheral blood for TCR sequencing was drawn from every dose cohort at baseline, at cycle 4 day 1 and at cycle 7 day 1. Samples were obtained from an open-label, multicenter, first-in-human phase I dose-escalation trial of ivuxolimab. The trial enrolled adults with locally advanced or metastatic head and neck squamous cell, hepatocellular, melanoma or renal cell carcinoma. CD4+ and CD8+ T cells were sorted separately from peripheral blood before TCR sequencing. This specimen was CD4+ or CD8+ T cells sorted from blood, taken in a trial of the OX40 agonist ivuxolimab. The receptor's source is an adult with an advanced solid tumor such as melanoma, head and neck, liver or kidney cancer. Here the chain combines TRBV28 and TRBJ1-6, and TRBD1 may be the D gene, going by 6 matching bases. The nucleotide sequence is given as TGTGCCAGCCGCTCCGCAGGGGATGGGTCACCCCTCCACTTT. Its amino acids are CASRSAGDGSPLHF.